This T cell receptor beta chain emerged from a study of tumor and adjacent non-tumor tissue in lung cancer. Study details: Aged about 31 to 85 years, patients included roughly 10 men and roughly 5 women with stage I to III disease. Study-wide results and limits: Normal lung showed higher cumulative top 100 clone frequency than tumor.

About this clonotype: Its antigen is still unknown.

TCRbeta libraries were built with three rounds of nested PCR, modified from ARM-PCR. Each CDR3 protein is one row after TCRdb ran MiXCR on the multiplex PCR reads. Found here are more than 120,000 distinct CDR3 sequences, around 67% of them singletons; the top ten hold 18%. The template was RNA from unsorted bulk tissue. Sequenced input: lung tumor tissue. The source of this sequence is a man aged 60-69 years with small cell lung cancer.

CDR3 DNA: TGTGCCAGCAGCTTAGGGGGAACTACGAACTATGGCTACACCTTC. This encodes CASSLGGTTNYGYTF. The chain is built from TRBV5-5 and TRBJ1-2; D may be TRBD1 (6 bases). This CDR3 region has 15 residues. Per germline, CDR1 SGHKS and CDR2 YYEKEE (reference sequence). Trimming left V 2 bases short and J 2 bases short, with 13 bases between.